Described below is a single T cell receptor beta chain sequence and its context. No antigen is known for it. Per-base quality was not reported, and no clone a single base away is much larger than it. This entry comes from a study of cytomegalovirus exposure and HLA in healthy donors (dated by TCRdb to the late 2010s). A note on the overall study: An earlier analysis of under 600 of the donors reported 250 to 350 Gb of sequence data and more than 90 million unique TCR beta sequences from 190 million or so T cells. An early release that covered roughly 600 HLA-typed donors contained approximately 300 gigabases of sequencing data and approximately 85 million unique TCR sequences. Among the roughly 410 genotyped donors, around 81% belonged to the genetic ancestry cluster associated with self-reported Caucasian donors. The aim of the study was to test whether cataloging public T cell receptors could identify signatures of past pathogen exposure. The study used immunosequencing to profile the T cell repertoires of approximately 640 subjects and linked those repertoires to cytomegalovirus serostatus. In addition to the first cohort of 500 to 850 subjects, a separate validation cohort of 100 to 150 different subjects was used. To predict cytomegalovirus infection status, the study brought together high-throughput TCR immunosequencing, statistical association of individual TCRs with disease status, and machine learning. A later analysis re-analyzed previously published TCR beta repertoires from hundreds of donors and added high-resolution HLA genotyping to study TCR occurrence patterns. Rather than drawing on any new phenotypic data, the later analysis identified candidate immune exposures from TCR beta sequences and the way those sequences occurred across donors. An earlier analysis of fewer than 750 of the donors used high-throughput TCR beta sequencing to judge whether each TCR beta V gene segment behaved as functional or pseudogenic. Donor age, sex, ethnicity and CMV serostatus were compiled alongside the repertoire data. Genome-wide SNP genotypes for about 65% of the roughly 670 donors were used in a later genetic analysis, which treated that subset as a discovery cohort. Every repertoire in the discovery cohort had been generated on one and the same sequencing platform. Both class I and class II loci were covered by HLA typing, at four-digit resolution. Typing coverage varied by locus: about 620-630 donors for A, B, C, DRB1 and DQB1; about 520 for DQA1; approximately 570 for DPA1; roughly 470 for DPB1. Five DR-DQ haplotypes were treated as single units for association and clustering because of strong linkage in the cohort. Across 300 to 400 genotyped donors of the cohort, an average of roughly 200,000 unique TCR beta nucleotide sequences per donor were sequenced, and 15% to 20% of those sequences were non-productive.

Results the study describes overall, beyond this receptor: Most TCR sequences were seen in very few donors, while some public TCRs were found in many individuals. In a later analysis, HLA-associated TCR beta chains were found to be more clonally expanded and to have lower generation probabilities than equally common non-associated chains. A further reported finding was that TCR beta sequences accurately predicted the HLA-A and HLA-B alleles for most subjects in the first cohort. In a later genetic analysis, fewer N-insertions in productive TCRs were reported among donors in an Asian-associated ancestry cluster than the approximately 670-donor mean. The classifier was reported to diagnose cytomegalovirus status with high specificity and sensitivity in both the original and validation cohorts. A few of the identified cytomegalovirus-associated TCR beta chains were confirmed in vitro to be specific for cytomegalovirus antigens. The presence/absence analyses assumed that sequencing depth was roughly uniform across donors, and that assumption may not be true. Immune exposure information for the cohort was limited to CMV serostatus. Because HLA typing was missing for some donors at each locus, association tests included only the typed subset. According to a later analysis, parvovirus B19, influenza, CMV and Epstein-Barr virus appeared linked to several top co-occurrence clusters. In a later analysis, some 17,000 TCR beta sequences were associated with specific HLA alleles at a false discovery rate of 0.05. Broadly in line with IMGT annotations, most TCR beta V segments showed up in productive rearrangements about 90% or about 30% of the time in an earlier analysis of roughly 590 of the donors. The sequencing pipeline was judged likely to have produced a cluster of highly shared sequence variants as a technical artifact. A later analysis found that most CMV-associated TCR beta chains appeared HLA-restricted, with HLA associations seemingly driven largely by CMV exposure. Correlated functional status among segregating V segments might reflect linkage disequilibrium, but an unknown experimental factor could not be ruled out. When HLA alleles, especially DR and DQ, strongly co-occurred, TCR associations were difficult to assign to individual alleles. Because the 87-base-pair reads could not distinguish some IMGT-functional V segments, including TRBV6-2 and TRBV6-3, those segments were excluded. Because counts were too low, seventeen rarely observed V segments, including chromosome 9 orphons, were excluded from the earlier analysis of about 500 of the donors. A later genetic analysis associated a missense DCLRE1C variant with V-gene and J-gene trimming of TCR beta chains, and an independent cohort replicated the association. In a later analysis, TCR association rates were found to vary across HLA loci, with the most associated TCRs seen for DRB1 alleles and the fewest for HLA-C alleles. Only TCR beta chains were sequenced in this cohort, and the absence of alpha or paired-chain data limited detectable features. The authors suggested that the approach could potentially be generalized to other disease states and immunological phenotypes. The study listed 150 to 200 TCR beta chains as associated with cytomegalovirus.

Receptor libraries were prepared by the immunoSEQ multiplex PCR assay. For the multiplex PCR, a mixture combining 60 forward primers for TCR Vbeta segments and 13 reverse primers for TCR Jbeta segments was used. A multiplex PCR assay on genomic DNA amplified the CDR3 region of rearranged TCR beta genes. On the Illumina HiSeq System, the amplified TCR beta libraries were sequenced as 87-base-pair reads. From the authors' description of their analysis: A later analysis counted tens of millions of unique TCR beta chains across the 690 or so repertoires, and around 9.9 million of these chains were shared by at least two donors. Raw reads were error-corrected and collapsed into unique sequences by a nearest-neighbor algorithm in which closely related sequences were merged to remove PCR and sequencing errors. Alignment of CDR3 sequences to IMGT reference sequences was used to assign V, D and J gene segments. For a sequence to be retained, at least a six-nucleotide match to both a V gene segment and a J gene segment was required. A rearrangement was called productive if the CDR3 had no stop codons and remained in frame with V and J, and every other rearrangement was called non-productive. CDR3 was defined according to IMGT convention as the region running from the second conserved V-encoded cysteine to the conserved J-encoded phenylalanine. Sequences without an unambiguous match to a single V gene segment were excluded from the earlier analysis of about 600 of the donors. In an earlier analysis of a few hundred of the donors, a V segment was called functional when productive rearrangements were above 56.7%, and segregating when the standard deviation between donors exceeded 5%. A statistical classification framework was developed to diagnose cytomegalovirus status using the catalog of TCR beta chain sequences. A later analysis assigned V and J genes by comparing TCR nucleotide sequences with IMGT/GENE-DB human TR gene sequences. A later analysis assigned CDR3 sequences and most-parsimonious VDJ recombination scenarios with the TCRdist pipeline. In a later analysis, each TCR beta chain was defined by its CDR3 amino acid sequence together with its V-gene family, and reads without a unique V-gene family were excluded. As a way to deal with suspected cross-contamination and a sequencing artifact, a later analysis dropped 450 to 600 nucleotide sequences that were highly shared and had low generation probability. A later analysis calculated a clonal expansion index for each public chain from normalized within-repertoire ranks of inferred template counts. In a later analysis, generation probabilities were computed using a VDJ recombination model fitted to out-of-frame rearrangements, and the results were checked against IGoR. A later analysis scored TCR-TCR, TCR-HLA and TCR-CMV co-occurrence with hypergeometric tests, applying a repertoire-size bias correction to TCR pairs. False discovery rates were estimated in a later analysis by permuting HLA or CMV assignments 20 times. In a later analysis, co-occurring TCRs were grouped with DBSCAN, and TCRdist sequence similarity was added when clustering was performed within HLA-allele-positive subsets. Repertoires with fewer than 30,000 or more than 120,000 public chains were left out of co-occurrence clustering, as were a handful of repertoires with anomalous nucleotide sharing. TCRdb obtained this table from immuneACCESS and retained in-frame rearrangements with V and J assigned. These tables miss some clones; where compared with another copy, unresolved V genes account for less than half of the shortfall, and the remainder is unexplained. That table is the source of V, J and clone size, and D and trimming were worked out from the DNA. This sample holds roughly 150,000 clones; around 80% were observed only once. The biggest ten clones account for about 2.2% of the sample.

In total, just over 650 healthy bone marrow donors made up the cohort. At the time of sampling, every cohort member was nominally healthy, though immune exposures that went unrecorded were likely present. The donor was CMV seronegative and was included in the group of 352 seronegative cohort members. Each donor provided a peripheral blood sample, and peripheral blood mononuclear cells were used for TCR beta sequencing. The Qiagen DNeasy Blood Extraction Kit was used to extract genomic DNA from the blood cell samples. V is cut by 4 bases and J by 1 base, and the space between the germline ends is 11 bases. The CDR3 numbers 15 residues from cysteine through phenylalanine. Left in the record is the CDR3 DNA by itself, 45 bases read in frame from the first base. The germline V gene (reference sequence) specifies MNHEY as CDR1 and SMNVEV as CDR2.

Sequencing was done on a sample of PBMCs. The V gene is TRBV27 and the J gene is TRBJ1-3, with an unclear D gene assignment. The TCR was taken from a male donor in good health and CMV-seronegative. The CDR3 reads CASSYSIASGNTIYF. The sequence in DNA is TGTGCCAGCAGTTACTCCATCGCTTCTGGAAACACCATATATTTT.